This T cell receptor (beta chain) was profiled in a study of technical replicates of blood from several donors. J lost 5 bases, V lost 6 bases, and 10 bases had no gene match. The CDR3 has 15 residues. Per the germline V gene, CDR1 is SGHAT and CDR2 is FQNNGV. Here immunoSEQ multiplex PCR was the method, and the copy in TCRdb shows in-frame clones only, minus some. This sample has around 63,000 clones, with roughly 98% found just once. This chain uses TRBV11-2 with TRBJ1-2; 9 bases are a match to TRBD1. The clonotype comes from a human donor in good health. Sequenced material: T cells isolated from PBMCs. CDR3 sequence reads: CASRDYPGQGYGYTF. The CDR3, as DNA: TGTGCCAGCAGAGACTACCCGGGACAGGGATATGGCTACACCTTC.